This T cell receptor (beta chain) was captured in a study of T cells after posttransplantation cyclophosphamide (dated by TCRdb to the mid-2010s). For context, the study as a whole: Using TRB sequencing, the study followed how the T cell repertoire reconstituted after myeloablative bone marrow transplantation in which posttransplantation cyclophosphamide served as GVHD prophylaxis. Blood from all 34 PTCy patients who had 1-year posttransplant specimens underwent TRB sequencing. Up to roughly 3 additional blood samples from 2 to 5.2 years after transplant were also TRB-sequenced in 3 patients, as was pretransplant blood from several patients. Public TRB sequences were checked against a database of over 3,000 sequences associated with responses to pathogens, tumor antigens, self-antigens and alloantigens. Samples from some 33 PTCy-treated patients and 15 to 20 related bone marrow donors of those patients were subjected to antigen receptor sequencing. Because TRA and TRB clonality were tightly correlated in 8 or 9 samples, subsequent TCR analyses were focused on TRB only. What the work shows at the level of the full study, not this receptor alone: Across the approximately 42 patients, TRB clonality was highly associated with recipient CMV seropositivity and CMV reactivation, and diversity with PTCy was similar to that in the CNI/methotrexate controls. The TRB repertoires of T cells infiltrating skin or GI tract showed only limited overlap with the TRB repertoires of T cells in blood. Donor-recipient similarity was low at 1-2 months but rose over the first year, and later blood repertoires were often dominated by donor CD8+ memory clones.

On the day of marrow donation, related bone marrow donors gave peripheral blood samples. Mononuclear cells from peripheral blood and bone marrow were separated by Ficoll-Hypaque density centrifugation and then cryopreserved. Genomic DNA was used for TRB sequencing, which was performed with the immunoSEQ assay at survey resolution or with the hsTCRB kit. Regarding the original processing steps: The immunoSEQ software handled the initial read processing, while the LymphoSeq R package was used for the repertoire analyses. Clonality was computed as 1 minus normalized Shannon entropy; Gini coefficient was also calculated for each TRB dataset. To infer phenotypes in unsorted samples, TRB sequences from sorted subsets of the recipient or donor were mapped onto unsorted samples from the same recipient. TCRdb took this table from immuneACCESS and kept in-frame rearrangements with V and J called. Such tables lack part of the clones; where checked against another copy, unresolved V genes explain under half of the gap, and the rest is unexplained. V and J calls plus clone size are reproduced from that table; the DNA served to infer D and trimming. This sample contains about 38,000 clones, none of which is a singleton. Of the sample, 2.5% falls within the top ten clones.

This clone appeared many times. Its binding antigen is unknown. The record has no base qualities; no much larger clone is one base away. For this chain, trimming is 1 base at the V end and 2 bases at the J end, and the number of junction bases without a gene match is 9. The germline V gene gives CDR1 as MGHRA and CDR2 as YSYEKL. From the cysteine up to the phenylalanine, the CDR3 has a length of 19 residues. Only CDR3 DNA remains: 57 bases, in frame from the first base. Material: PBMCs. The origin of this receptor is a man aged 50 to 60 in good health, CMV-negative, and a related stem cell transplant donor. The chain links TRBV4-1 with TRBJ2-5; 14 middle bases align to TRBD2. The encoded CDR3 is CASSQAQTSGGAPQETQYF. Here is the DNA: TGCGCCAGCAGCCAAGCGCAGACTAGCGGGGGGGCCCCACAAGAGACCCAGTACTTC.